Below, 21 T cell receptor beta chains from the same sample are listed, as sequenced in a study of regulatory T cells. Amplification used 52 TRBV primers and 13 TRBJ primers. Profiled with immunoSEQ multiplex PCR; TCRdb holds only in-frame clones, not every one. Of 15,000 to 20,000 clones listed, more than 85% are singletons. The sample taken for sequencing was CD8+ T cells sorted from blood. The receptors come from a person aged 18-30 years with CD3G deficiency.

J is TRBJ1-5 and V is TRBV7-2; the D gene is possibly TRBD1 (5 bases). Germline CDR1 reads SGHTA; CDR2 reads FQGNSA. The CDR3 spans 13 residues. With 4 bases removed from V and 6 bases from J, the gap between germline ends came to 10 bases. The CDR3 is CASSWDQGQPQHF. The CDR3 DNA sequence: TGTGCCAGCAGCTGGGACCAGGGTCAGCCCCAGCATTTT.

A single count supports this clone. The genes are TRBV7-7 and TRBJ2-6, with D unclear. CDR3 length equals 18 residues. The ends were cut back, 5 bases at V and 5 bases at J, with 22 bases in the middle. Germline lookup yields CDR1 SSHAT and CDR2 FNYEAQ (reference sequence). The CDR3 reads CASSRISMPQSRANVLTF. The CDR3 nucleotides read TGTGCCAGCAGCAGAATCAGTATGCCACAAAGTCGGGCCAACGTCCTGACTTTC.

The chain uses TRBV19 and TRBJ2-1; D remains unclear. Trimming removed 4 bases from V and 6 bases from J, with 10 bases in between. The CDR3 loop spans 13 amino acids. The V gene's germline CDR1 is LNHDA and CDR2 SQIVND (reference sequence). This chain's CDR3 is CASSTQLGNEQFF. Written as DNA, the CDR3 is TGTGCCAGTAGTACTCAGCTAGGCAATGAGCAGTTCTTC.

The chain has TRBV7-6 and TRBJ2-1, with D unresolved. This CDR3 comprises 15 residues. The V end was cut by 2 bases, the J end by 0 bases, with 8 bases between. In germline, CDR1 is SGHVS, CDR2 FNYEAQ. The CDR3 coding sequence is TGTGCCAGCAGCTTACATGAGAGCTCCTACAATGAGCAGTTCTTC. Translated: CASSLHESSYNEQFF. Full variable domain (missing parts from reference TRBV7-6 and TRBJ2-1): GAGVSQSPRYKVTKRGQDVALRCDPISGHVSLYWYRQALGQGPEFLTYFNYEAQQDKSGLPNDRFSAERPEGSISTLTIQRTEQRDSAMYRCASSLHESSYNEQFFGPGTRLTVL.

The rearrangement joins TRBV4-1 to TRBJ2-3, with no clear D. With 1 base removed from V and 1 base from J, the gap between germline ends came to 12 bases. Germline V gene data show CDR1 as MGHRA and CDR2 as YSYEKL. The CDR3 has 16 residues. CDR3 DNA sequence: TGCGCCAGCAGCCAAGGGCTCATTGGGGGCACAGATACGCAGTATTTT. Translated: CASSQGLIGGTDTQYF.

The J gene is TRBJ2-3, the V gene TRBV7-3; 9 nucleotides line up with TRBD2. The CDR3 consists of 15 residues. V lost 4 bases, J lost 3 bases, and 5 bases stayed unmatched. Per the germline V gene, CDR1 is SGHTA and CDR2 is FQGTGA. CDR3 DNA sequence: TGTGCCAGCAGCTCCAGCGGGGGGATTACAGATACGCAGTATTTT. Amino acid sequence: CASSSSGGITDTQYF.

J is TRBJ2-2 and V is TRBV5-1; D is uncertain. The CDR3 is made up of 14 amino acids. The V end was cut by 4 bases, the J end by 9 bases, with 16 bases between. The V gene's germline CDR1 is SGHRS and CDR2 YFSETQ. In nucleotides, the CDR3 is TGCGCCAGCAGCCCGCGGACCGTCACGAGGGAGCTGTTTTTT. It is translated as CASSPRTVTRELFF.

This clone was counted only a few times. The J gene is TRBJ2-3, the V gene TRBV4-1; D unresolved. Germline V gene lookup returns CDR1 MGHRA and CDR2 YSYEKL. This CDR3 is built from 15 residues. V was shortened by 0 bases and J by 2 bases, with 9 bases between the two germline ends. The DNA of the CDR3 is TGCGCCAGCAGCCAAGACTGGGTTTACACAGATACGCAGTATTTT. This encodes CASSQDWVYTDTQYF.

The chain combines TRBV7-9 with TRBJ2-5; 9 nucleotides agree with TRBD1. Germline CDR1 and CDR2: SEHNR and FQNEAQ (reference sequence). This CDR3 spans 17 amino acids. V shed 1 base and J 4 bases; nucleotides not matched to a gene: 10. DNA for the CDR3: TGTGCCAGCAGCTTAGAGGGAACAGGGGGCATTTCAGAGACCCAGTACTTC. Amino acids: CASSLEGTGGISETQYF. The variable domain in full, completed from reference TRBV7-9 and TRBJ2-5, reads DTGVSQNPRHKITKRGQNVTFRCDPISEHNRLYWYRQTLGQGPEFLTYFQNEAQLEKSRLLSDRFSAERPKGSFSTLEIQRTEQGDSAMYLCASSLEGTGGISETQYFGPGTRLLVL.

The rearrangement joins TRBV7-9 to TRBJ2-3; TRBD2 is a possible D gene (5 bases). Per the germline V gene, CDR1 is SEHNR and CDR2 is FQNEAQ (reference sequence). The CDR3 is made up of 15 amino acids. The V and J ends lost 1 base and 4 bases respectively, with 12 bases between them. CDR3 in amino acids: CASSLGGLGADTQYF. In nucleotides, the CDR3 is TGTGCCAGCAGCTTAGGGGGTCTCGGGGCAGATACGCAGTATTTT.

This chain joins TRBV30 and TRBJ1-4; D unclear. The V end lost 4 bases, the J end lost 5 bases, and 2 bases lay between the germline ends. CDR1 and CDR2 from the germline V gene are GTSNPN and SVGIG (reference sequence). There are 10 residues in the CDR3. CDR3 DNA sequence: TGTGCCTGGAAGAATGAAAAACTGTTTTTT. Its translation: CAWKNEKLFF.

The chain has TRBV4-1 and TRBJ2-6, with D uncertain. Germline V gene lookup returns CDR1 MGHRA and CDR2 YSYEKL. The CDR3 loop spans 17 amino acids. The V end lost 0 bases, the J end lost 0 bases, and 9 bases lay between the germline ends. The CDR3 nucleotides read TGCGCCAGCAGCCAAGATGACGGAAGCTCTGGGGCCAACGTCCTGACTTTC. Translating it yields CASSQDDGSSGANVLTF.

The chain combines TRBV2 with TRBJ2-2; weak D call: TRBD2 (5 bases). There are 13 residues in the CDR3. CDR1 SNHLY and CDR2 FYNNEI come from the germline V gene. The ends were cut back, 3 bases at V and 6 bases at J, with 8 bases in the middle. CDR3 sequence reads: CASSERTAGELFF. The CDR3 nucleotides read TGTGCCAGCAGTGAGCGGACTGCCGGGGAGCTGTTTTTT.

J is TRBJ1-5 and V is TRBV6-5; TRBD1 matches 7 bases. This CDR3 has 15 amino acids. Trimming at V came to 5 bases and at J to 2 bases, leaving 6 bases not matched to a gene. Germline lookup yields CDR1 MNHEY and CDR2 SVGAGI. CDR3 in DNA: TGTGCCAGCAGTAATTACAGGGGTGGCAATCAGCCCCAGCATTTT. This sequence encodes CASSNYRGGNQPQHF.

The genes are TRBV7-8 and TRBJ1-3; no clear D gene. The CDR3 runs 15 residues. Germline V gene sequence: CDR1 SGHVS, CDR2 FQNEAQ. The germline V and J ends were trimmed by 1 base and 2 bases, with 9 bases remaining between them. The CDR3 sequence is CASSLGPSPGNTIYF. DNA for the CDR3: TGTGCCAGCAGCTTAGGACCATCTCCTGGAAACACCATATATTTT.

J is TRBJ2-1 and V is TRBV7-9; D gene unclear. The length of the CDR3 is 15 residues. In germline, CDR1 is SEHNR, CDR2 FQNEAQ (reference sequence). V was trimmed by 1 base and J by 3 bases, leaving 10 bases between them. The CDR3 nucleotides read TGTGCCAGCAGCTTAGTTCGGTACAACTACAATGAGCAGTTCTTC. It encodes CASSLVRYNYNEQFF.

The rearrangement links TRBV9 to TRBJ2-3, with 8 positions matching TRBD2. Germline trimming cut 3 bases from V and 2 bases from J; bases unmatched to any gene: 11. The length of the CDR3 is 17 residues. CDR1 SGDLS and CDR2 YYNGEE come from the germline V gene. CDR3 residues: CASSAQGLGSPTDTQYF. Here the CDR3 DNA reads TGTGCCAGCAGCGCCCAGGGACTAGGATCCCCCACAGATACGCAGTATTTT.

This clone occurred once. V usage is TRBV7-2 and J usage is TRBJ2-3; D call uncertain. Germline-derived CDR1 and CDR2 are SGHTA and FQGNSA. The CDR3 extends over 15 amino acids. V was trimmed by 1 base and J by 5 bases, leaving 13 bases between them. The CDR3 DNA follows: TGTGCCAGCAGCTTAGATCGCGCGTTCCGAGATACGCAGTATTTT. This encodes CASSLDRAFRDTQYF.

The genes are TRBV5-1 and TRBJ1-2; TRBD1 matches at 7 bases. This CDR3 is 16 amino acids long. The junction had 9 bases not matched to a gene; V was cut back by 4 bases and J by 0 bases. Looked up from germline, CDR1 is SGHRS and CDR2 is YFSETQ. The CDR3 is CASSHFFRGANYGYTF. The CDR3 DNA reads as TGCGCCAGCAGCCACTTCTTCAGGGGGGCTAACTATGGCTACACCTTC.

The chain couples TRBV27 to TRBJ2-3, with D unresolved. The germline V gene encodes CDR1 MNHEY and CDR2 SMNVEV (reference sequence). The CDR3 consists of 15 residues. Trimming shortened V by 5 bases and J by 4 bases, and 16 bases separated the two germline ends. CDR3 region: CASSPLSYDADTQYF. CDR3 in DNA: TGTGCCAGCAGTCCACTCTCCTACGACGCAGATACGCAGTATTTT.

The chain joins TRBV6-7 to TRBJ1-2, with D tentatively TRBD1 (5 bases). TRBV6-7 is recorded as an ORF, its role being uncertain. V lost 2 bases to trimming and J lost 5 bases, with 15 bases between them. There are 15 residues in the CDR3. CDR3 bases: TGTGCCAGCAGTTACCCAGAAAGCAGGGATTATGGCTACACCTTC. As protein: CASSYPESRDYGYTF.